This T cell receptor delta chain was sequenced for a study of gamma-delta T cells after stem cell transplantation. With 3 bases clipped from V and 4 bases from J, the junction kept 19 bases outside the gene matches. CDR1 and CDR2 from the germline V gene are GEAIGNYY and EKD. The length of the CDR3 is 19 residues. TCRdb reprocessed the RT-PCR reads through CATT. The profile covers 600 to 750 delta-chain clones, with more than 25% appearing a single time and more than 14% taken by the ten largest. The sample comprised gamma-delta T cells. This chain uses TRDV2 with TRDJ1; 10 bases line up with TRDD3. The clonotype comes from a human donor. It is not recorded whose cells these are; they may come from a transplant donor. This table probably holds off-target reads from a library built for another chain. CDR3 region: CACDLIRGIRSDPDDKLIF. DNA for the CDR3: TGTGCCTGTGACCTTATAAGGGGGATACGCTCGGACCCTGACGATAAACTCATCTTT.